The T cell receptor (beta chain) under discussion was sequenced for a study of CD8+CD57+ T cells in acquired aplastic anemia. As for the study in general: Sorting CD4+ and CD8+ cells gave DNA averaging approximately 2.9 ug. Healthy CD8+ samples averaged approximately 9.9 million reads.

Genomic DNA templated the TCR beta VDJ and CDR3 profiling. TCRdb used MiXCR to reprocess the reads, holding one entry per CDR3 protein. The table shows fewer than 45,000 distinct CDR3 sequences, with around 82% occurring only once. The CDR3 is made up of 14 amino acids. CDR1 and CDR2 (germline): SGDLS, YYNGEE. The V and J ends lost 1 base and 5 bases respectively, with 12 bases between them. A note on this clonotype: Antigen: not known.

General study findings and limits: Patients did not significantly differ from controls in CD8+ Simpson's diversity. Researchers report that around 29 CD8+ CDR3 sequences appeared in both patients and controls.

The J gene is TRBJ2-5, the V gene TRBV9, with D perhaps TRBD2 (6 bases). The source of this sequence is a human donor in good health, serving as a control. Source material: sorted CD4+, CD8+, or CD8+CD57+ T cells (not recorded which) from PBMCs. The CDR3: CASSVNSGRETQYF. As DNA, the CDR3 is TGTGCCAGCAGCGTAAACAGTGGGAGGGAGACCCAGTACTTC.